The sequence of this T cell receptor (beta chain) was determined in a study of CD8 T cells in ankylosing spondylitis listed by TCRdb under 2017. A note on the overall study: To find TCR variants linked to disease, the study profiled T cell receptor beta repertoires in ankylosing spondylitis patients and healthy donors. The full study cohort was made up of about two dozen ankylosing spondylitis patients and over 90 healthy donors. Peripheral blood was sampled, and synovial fluid was also collected from ankylosing spondylitis patients.

The run used an Illumina HiSeq 2500. TCR beta libraries were prepared by quantitative 5'-RACE with molecular barcodes. As for the original processing: To identify disease-linked TCR variants, a new computational method was used, one built on a probabilistic model of VDJ rearrangement. TCRdb applied fastp at Q25 and MiXCR to the public reads, then kept only in-frame beta chains. Rows with a matching CDR3 protein are joined into one entry that keeps the most common DNA and genes. The V and J calls come from TCRdb's annotation, not from the publication. The sample has tens of thousands of distinct CDR3 sequences on record, around 25% of them singletons. The ten largest clonotypes hold around three fifths of the sample. V is shortened by 4 bases, J by 4 bases, and the region joining them spans 14 bases. Taken from the germline V gene, the CDR1 and CDR2 loops are SGHRS and YFSETQ. Its CDR3 holds 14 amino acids, cysteine through phenylalanine. CDR3 DNA only is kept here, 42 bases in frame from base 1.

The paper as a whole reports these results and caveats: Some motif variants were previously reported in synovial fluid and blood of reactive arthritis patients, suggesting common disease-initiation mechanisms. Blood from ankylosing spondylitis patients appeared to be characterized by a TCR beta motif made up of several highly homologous amino acid variants. A CD8+ phenotype was shown by the disease-linked clones, which were found at relatively low frequencies in peripheral blood. The disease-linked clones were reported as significantly enriched in matched synovial fluid samples from ankylosing spondylitis patients.

Ten or more counts support this clonotype. Its antigen is still unknown. Nothing much larger sits one base from this clone, and base qualities are not available. The TCR originated in a male donor with ankylosing spondylitis or in good health (not recorded which). Recombination connected TRBV5-1 to TRBJ1-1, and perhaps TRBD1 as D gene, on 6 matching bases. Material for sequencing was blood, either unsorted or a sorted T cell fraction (not recorded which). The CDR3 sequence is CASSTTGLGTEAFF. The sequenced DNA is TGCGCCAGCAGCACGACAGGTTTGGGCACTGAAGCTTTCTTT.